This T cell receptor beta chain was observed in a study of blood T cells in healthy people across ages. Notes on the study in general: Higher diversity and more naive CD4+ cells were features of long-lived donors, compared to aged donors.

As to this clonotype: Its cognate antigen is unknown.

The second PCR ran roughly 7 to 12 cycles with a sample-barcoded 5' primer and J-beta primers. Via MiXCR, TCRdb re-called the 5' RACE reads, giving one row per CDR3 protein. The profile shows around 990,000 distinct CDR3 sequences, about 23% of them singletons. This same sample was also part of a study on T cells of mothers and their children.

The source material was blood. This sequence originates from a girl aged 2-9 years in good health.

This CDR3 reads CSVERVDSPEVTQYF. CDR3 sequence (DNA): TGCAGCGTTGAGAGGGTGGACAGTCCTGAGGTTACGCAGTATTTT. The chain couples TRBV29-1 to TRBJ2-3; D may be TRBD1 (6 bases). Germline lookup yields CDR1 SQVTM and CDR2 ANQGSEA. The CDR3 runs 15 residues. Trimming pared 3 bases from V and 8 bases from J, leaving 21 bases between.